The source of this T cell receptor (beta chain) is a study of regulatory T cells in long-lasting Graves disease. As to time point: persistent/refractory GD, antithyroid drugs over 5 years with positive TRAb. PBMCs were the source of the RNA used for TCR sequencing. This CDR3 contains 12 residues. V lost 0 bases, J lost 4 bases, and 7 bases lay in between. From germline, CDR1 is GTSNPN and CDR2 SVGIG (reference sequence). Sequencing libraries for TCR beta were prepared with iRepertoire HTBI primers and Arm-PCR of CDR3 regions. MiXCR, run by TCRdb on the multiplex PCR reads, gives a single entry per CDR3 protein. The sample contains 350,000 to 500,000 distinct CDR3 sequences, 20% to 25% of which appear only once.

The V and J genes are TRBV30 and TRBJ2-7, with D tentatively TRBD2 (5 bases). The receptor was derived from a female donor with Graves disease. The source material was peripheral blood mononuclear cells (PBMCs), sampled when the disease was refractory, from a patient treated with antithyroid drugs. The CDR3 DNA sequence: TGTGCCTGGAGTGTACTAGGGTACGAGCAGTACTTC. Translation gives CAWSVLGYEQYF.